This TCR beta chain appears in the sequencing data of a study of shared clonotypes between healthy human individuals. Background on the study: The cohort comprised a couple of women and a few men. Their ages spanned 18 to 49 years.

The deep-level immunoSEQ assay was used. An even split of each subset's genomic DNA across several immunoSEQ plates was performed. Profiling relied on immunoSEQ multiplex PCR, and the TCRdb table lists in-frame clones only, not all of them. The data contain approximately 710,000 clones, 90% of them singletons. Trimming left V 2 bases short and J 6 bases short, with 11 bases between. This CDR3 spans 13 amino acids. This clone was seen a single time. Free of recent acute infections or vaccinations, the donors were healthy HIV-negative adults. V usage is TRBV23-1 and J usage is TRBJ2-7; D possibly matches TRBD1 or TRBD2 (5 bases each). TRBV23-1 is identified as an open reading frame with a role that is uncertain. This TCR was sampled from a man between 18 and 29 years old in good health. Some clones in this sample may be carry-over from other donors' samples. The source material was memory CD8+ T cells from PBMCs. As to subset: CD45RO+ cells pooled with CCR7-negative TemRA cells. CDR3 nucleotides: TGCGCCAGCAGTCAAAAGACGGGACCCGAGCAGTACTTC. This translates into CASSQKTGPEQYF.